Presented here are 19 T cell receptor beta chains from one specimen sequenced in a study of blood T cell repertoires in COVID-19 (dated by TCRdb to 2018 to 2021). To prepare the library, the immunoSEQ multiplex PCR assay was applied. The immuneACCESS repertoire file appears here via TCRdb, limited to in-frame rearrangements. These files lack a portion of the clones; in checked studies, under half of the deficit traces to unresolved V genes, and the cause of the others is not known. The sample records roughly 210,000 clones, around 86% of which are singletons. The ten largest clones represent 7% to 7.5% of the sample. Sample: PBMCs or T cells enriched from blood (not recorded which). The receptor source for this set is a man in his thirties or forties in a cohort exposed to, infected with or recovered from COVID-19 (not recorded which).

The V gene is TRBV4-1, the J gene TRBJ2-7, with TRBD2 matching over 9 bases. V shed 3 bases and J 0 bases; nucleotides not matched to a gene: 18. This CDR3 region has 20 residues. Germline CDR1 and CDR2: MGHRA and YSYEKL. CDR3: CASSHPKATGTSSPSYEQYF. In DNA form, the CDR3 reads TGCGCCAGCAGCCATCCGAAGGCGACCGGGACTAGCAGCCCCTCCTACGAGCAGTACTTC.

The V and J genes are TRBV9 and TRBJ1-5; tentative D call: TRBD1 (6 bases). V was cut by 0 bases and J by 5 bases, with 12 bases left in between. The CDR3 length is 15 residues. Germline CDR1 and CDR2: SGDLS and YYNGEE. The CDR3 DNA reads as TGTGCCAGCAGCGTAGAGGGGGTAATGGATCAGCCCCAGCATTTT. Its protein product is CASSVEGVMDQPQHF.

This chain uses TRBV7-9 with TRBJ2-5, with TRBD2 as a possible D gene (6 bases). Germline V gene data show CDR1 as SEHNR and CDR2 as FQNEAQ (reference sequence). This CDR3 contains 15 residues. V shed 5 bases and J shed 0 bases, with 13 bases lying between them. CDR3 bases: TGTGCCAGCAGCATCCGGGACTGGTACCAAGAGACCCAGTACTTC. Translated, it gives CASSIRDWYQETQYF.

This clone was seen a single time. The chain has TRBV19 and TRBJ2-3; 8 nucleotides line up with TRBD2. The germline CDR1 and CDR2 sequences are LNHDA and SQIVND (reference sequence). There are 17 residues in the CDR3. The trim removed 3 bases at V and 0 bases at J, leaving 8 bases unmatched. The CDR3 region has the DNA TGTGCCAGTAGTATTTTGGGTAGCGGGACTAGCACAGATACGCAGTATTTT. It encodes CASSILGSGTSTDTQYF.

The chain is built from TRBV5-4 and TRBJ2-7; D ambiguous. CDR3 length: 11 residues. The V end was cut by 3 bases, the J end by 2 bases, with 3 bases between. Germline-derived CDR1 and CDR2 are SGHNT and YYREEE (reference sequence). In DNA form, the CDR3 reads TGTGCCAGCAGCTCTCCCTACGAGCAGTACTTC. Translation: CASSSPYEQYF.

The CDR3 bases are TGTGCCAGCAGTCGTTCGTTGGCAGGGGTGGAATATGGCTACACCTTC. Translating it yields CASSRSLAGVEYGYTF. This chain joins TRBV5-5 and TRBJ1-2, with D possibly being TRBD1 (6 bases). CDR1 SGHKS and CDR2 YYEKEE come from the germline V gene (reference sequence). Trimming removed 5 bases at V and 5 bases at J, with 22 bases between. The CDR3 covers 16 residues.

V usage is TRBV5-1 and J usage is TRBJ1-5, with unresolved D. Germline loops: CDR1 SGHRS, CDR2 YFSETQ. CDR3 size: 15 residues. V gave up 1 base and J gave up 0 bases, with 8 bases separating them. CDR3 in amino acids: CASSLSPGSNQPQHF. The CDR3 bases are TGCGCCAGCAGCTTGAGTCCAGGTAGCAATCAGCCCCAGCATTTT.

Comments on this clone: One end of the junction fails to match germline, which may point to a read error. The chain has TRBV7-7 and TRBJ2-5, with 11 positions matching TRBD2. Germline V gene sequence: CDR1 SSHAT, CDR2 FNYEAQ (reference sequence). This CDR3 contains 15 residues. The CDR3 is CASSLLMGLAEAQYF. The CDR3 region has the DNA TGTGCTAGCAGCTTGCTCATGGGACTAGCGGAGGCCCAGTACTTC.

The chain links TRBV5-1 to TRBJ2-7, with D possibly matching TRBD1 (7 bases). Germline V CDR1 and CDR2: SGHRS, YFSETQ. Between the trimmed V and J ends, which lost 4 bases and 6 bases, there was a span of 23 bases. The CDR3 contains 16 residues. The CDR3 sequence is CASSPTTGVEGGEQYF. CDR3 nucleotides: TGCGCCAGCAGCCCAACAACAGGGGTGGAGGGTGGCGAGCAGTACTTC.

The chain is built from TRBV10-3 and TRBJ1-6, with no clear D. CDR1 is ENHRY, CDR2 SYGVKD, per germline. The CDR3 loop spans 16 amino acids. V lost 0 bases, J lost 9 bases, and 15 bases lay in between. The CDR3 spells CAISESTRGSGSPLHF. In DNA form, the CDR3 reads TGTGCCATCAGTGAGTCGACGCGGGGAAGCGGTTCACCCCTCCACTTT.

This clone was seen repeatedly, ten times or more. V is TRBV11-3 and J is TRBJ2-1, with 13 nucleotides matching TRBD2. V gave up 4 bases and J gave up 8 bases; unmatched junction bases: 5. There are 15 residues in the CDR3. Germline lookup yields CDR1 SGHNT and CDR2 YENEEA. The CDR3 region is CASSSGLAGVHEQFF. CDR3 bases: TGTGCCAGCAGCTCCGGACTAGCGGGAGTCCATGAGCAGTTCTTC.

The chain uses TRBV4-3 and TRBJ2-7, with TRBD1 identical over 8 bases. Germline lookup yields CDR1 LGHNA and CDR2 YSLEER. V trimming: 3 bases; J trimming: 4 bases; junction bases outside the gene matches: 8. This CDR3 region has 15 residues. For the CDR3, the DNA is TGCGCCAGCAGCCATATCTTACAGGGGGTATACGAGCAGTACTTC. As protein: CASSHILQGVYEQYF.

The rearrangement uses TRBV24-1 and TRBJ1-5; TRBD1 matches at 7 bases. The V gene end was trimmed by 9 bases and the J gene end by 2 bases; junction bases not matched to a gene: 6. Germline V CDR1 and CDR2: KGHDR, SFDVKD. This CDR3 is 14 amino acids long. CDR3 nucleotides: TGTGCCACCGCCGGGACAGACCGCAATCAGCCCCAGCATTTT. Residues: CATAGTDRNQPQHF.

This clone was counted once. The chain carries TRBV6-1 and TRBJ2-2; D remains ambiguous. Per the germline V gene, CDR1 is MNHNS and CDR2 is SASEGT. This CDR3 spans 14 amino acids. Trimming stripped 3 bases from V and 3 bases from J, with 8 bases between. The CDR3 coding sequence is TGTGCCAGCAGTGAGGCAGATTACACCGGGGAGCTGTTTTTT. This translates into CASSEADYTGELFF.

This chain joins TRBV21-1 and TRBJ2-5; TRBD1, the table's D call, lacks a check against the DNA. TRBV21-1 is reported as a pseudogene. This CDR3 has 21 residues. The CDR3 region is CASSKVSVKGQVGPHQETQYF. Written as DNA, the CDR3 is TGTGCCAGCAGCAAAGTTTCTGTAAAGGGACAGGTGGGGCCGCACCAAGAGACCCAGTACTTC.

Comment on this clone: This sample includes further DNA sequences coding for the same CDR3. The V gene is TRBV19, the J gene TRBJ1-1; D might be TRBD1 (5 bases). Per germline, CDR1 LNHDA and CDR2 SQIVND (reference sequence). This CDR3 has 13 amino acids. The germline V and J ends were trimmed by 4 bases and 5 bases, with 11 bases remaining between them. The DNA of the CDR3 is TGTGCCAGTAGTACTACGGGGGGGACTGAAGCTTTCTTT. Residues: CASSTTGGTEAFF.

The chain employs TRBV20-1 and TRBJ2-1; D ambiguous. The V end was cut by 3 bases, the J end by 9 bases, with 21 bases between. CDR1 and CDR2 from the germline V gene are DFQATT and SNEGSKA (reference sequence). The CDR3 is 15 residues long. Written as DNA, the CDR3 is TGCAGTGCTAGTGTAATTATAAGCTCACGAACTGAGCAGTTCTTC. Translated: CSASVIISSRTEQFF.

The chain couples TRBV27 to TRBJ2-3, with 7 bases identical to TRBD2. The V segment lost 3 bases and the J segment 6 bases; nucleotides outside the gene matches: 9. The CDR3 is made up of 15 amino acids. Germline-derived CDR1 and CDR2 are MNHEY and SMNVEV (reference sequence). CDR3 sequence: CASSFSLAVGDTQYF. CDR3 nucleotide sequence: TGTGCCAGCAGTTTCAGCCTAGCGGTGGGTGATACGCAGTATTTT.

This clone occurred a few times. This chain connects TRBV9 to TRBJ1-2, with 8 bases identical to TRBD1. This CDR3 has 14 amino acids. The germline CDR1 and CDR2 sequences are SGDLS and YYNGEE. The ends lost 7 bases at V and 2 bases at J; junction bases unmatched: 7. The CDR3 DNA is TGTGCCAGCTACGGACAGGGAGAAAACTATGGCTACACCTTC. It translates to CASYGQGENYGYTF. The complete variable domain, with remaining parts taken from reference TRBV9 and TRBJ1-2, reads DSGVTQTPKHLITATGQRVTLRCSPRSGDLSVYWYQQSLDQGLQFLIQYYNGEERAKGNILERFSAQQFPDLHSELNLSSLELGDSALYFCASYGQGENYGYTFGSGTRLTVV.